This T cell receptor beta chain was retrieved from a study of T cells in Graves' hyperthyroidism and ophthalmopathy. Germline V lookup: CDR1 SGHTA, CDR2 FQGNSA. V shed 5 bases and J shed 1 base, with 11 bases lying between them. This CDR3 region has 14 residues. This clonotype was seen repeatedly, ten times or more. Its antigen is undetermined. Study outcomes and limitations: In blood, most of the thyroid clonotypes expanded above 0.001 were also present.

Amplified regions were TCR beta CDR3 sequences from RNA transcripts. TCR CDR3 underwent first-round RT-PCR with the HTBI primer set. MiXCR, applied by TCRdb to the multiplex PCR reads, yields one record per CDR3 protein. The repertoire holds about 500,000 distinct CDR3 sequences, with 40% to 55% as singletons. The clonotype comes from an adult woman with Graves' disease, either hyperthyroidism or ophthalmopathy (not recorded which). J is TRBJ1-2 and V is TRBV7-2; weak D call: TRBD1 (5 bases). The specimen sequenced was peripheral blood or thyroid tissue (not recorded which). As DNA, the CDR3 is TGTGCCAGCAGCCCAGGGACCGTTAACTATGGCTACACCTTC. It specifies CASSPGTVNYGYTF.